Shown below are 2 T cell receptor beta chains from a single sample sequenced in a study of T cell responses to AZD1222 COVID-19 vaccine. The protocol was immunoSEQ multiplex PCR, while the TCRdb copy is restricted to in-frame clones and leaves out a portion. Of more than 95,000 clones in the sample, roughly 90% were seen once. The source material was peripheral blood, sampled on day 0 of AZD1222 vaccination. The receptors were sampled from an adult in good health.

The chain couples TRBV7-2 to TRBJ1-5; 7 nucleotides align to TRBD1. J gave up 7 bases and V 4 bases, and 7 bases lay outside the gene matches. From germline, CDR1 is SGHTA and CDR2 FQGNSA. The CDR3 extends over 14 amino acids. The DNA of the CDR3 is TGTGCCAGCAGCTCTACAGGGGCAGGACAGCCCCAGCATTTT. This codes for CASSSTGAGQPQHF.

CDR3 residues: CASRRDSYEQYF. CDR3 bases: TGTGCCAGCAGGCGAGATTCCTACGAGCAGTACTTC. V and J are TRBV7-2 and TRBJ2-7; no firm D call. Germline CDR1 and CDR2: SGHTA and FQGNSA. The CDR3 is 12 amino acids. V was pared by 6 bases and J by 1 base, with 7 bases between.